This T cell receptor (beta chain) was retrieved from a study of blood T cell repertoires in COVID-19. Study at large: The United States, Italy and Spain were the sources of the acute and convalescent COVID-19 samples. PBMCs, B-cell-depleted T cells, or T cells were the source of the cDNA or gDNA that made up the material.

On this clone itself: The junction shows a germline mismatch at one end, possibly a read error.

The table came from immunoSEQ multiplex PCR; TCRdb's copy has only in-frame clones and leaves some out. The table records about 260,000 clones, under 90% of them present only once. This CDR3 comprises 14 residues. Per germline, CDR1 SGHRS and CDR2 YFSETQ. The chain employs TRBV5-1 and TRBJ1-2; a possible D gene is TRBD1 (5 bases). What was sequenced was PBMCs or T cells enriched from blood (not recorded which). This clonotype originated in a man in his thirties or forties with acute COVID-19. The CDR3 nucleotides read TGTGCCAGCAGCTTGTCTGAGACAGACGACGGCTACACCTTC. Translation: CASSLSETDDGYTF. The full variable domain, rest sourced from reference TRBV5-1 and TRBJ1-2, is KAGVTQTPRYLIKTRGQQVTLSCSPISGHRSVSWYQQTPGQGLQFLFEYFSETQRNKGNFPGRFSGRQFSNSRSEMNVSTLELGDSALYLCASSLSETDDGYTFGSGTRLTVV.